Listed below are T cell receptor beta chains from one sample, sequenced in a study of molecular identifiers for immune sequencing clone quantification. TCRdb reprocessed the PCR reads with MiXCR, giving one entry per CDR3 protein. The sample consists of 550,000 to 750,000 distinct CDR3 sequences, about 20% of them appearing once. The specimen was naive CD8+ T cells from blood, with Jurkat cell RNA spiked in. The source is a human donor in good health. Some libraries in this study had Jurkat cell RNA spiked in. The CDR3 runs from the conserved cysteine through the conserved F or W. The D gene is left open where the match is weak. Clone size appears in some rows only: once, few, many, or a class for an expanded clone.

J gene,V gene,D gene,clone size,CDR3 protein,CDR3 DNA
TRBJ2-7,TRBV27,-,many,CASSLSPIYEQYF,TGTGCCAGCAGTTTGAGTCCGATCTACGAGCAGTACTTC
TRBJ2-7,TRBV20-1,-,many,CSARDIRGIHNPYEQYF,TGCAGTGCTAGAGATATTCGAGGAATACATAACCCCTACGAGCAGTACTTC
TRBJ2-3,TRBV7-9,-,many,CASSLWGRASRKTNTDTQYF,TGTGCCAGCAGCCTGTGGGGCAGGGCGTCTAGGAAAACAAACACAGATACGCAGTATTTT
TRBJ1-5,TRBV4-3,-,many,CASSPGHSSRDQPQHF,TGCGCCAGCAGCCCTGGTCACTCCAGTAGGGATCAGCCCCAGCATTTT
TRBJ1-5,TRBV19,-,few,CASSIEAGRYSNQPQHF,TGTGCCAGTAGTATTGAGGCAGGCCGTTATAGCAATCAGCCCCAGCATTTT
TRBJ2-3,TRBV6-1,-,-,CASSEIPSTGRTDTQYF,TGTGCCAGCAGTGAAATTCCCTCGACAGGGAGGACAGATACGCAGTATTTT
TRBJ2-7,TRBV7-9,TRBD2,many,CASSFVPGLEYLYEQYF,TGTGCCAGCAGCTTTGTTCCGGGACTAGAGTACCTCTACGAGCAGTACTTC
TRBJ1-1,TRBV4-1,-,-,CASSQGFDGNTEAFF,TGCGCCAGCAGCCAAGGGTTCGACGGGAACACTGAAGCTTTCTTT
TRBJ2-3,TRBV19,TRBD2,many,CASRVSGGSGDTQYF,TGTGCCAGTCGTGTTAGCGGGGGCTCGGGTGATACGCAGTATTTT
TRBJ2-1,TRBV6-2/TRBV6-3,TRBD2,-,CASSPGTSGPSIYNEQFF,TGTGCCAGCAGTCCCGGGACTAGCGGTCCTTCCATCTACAATGAGCAGTTCTTC
TRBJ1-5,TRBV2,-,many,CASTGQESNQPQHF,TGTGCTTCTACGGGGCAGGAGAGCAATCAGCCCCAGCATTTT
TRBJ2-3,TRBV5-1,-,many,CASWGHFTDTQYF,TGCGCCAGCTGGGGGCATTTCACAGATACGCAGTATTTT
TRBJ2-7,TRBV27,-,many,CASSFSRAAGQYF,TGTGCCAGCAGTTTCTCCAGGGCCGCTGGGCAGTACTTC
TRBJ2-7,TRBV5-5,TRBD2,few,CASSGGLAGAHYEQYF,TGTGCCAGCAGCGGGGGACTAGCGGGAGCTCATTACGAGCAGTACTTC
TRBJ2-7,TRBV20-1,TRBD2,many,CSARGGSGTYEQYF,TGCAGTGCCAGAGGTGGTAGCGGGACCTACGAGCAGTACTTC
TRBJ2-7,TRBV5-8,-,few,CASSSASQILEQYF,TGTGCCAGCAGCTCGGCCAGCCAAATTCTCGAGCAGTACTTC
TRBJ2-7,TRBV7-8,-,many,CASSPRGSGDAEQYF,TGTGCCAGCAGCCCACGGGGTAGCGGTGACGCCGAGCAGTACTTC
TRBJ1-1,TRBV5-3,-,-,CASSLVVNTGAFF,TGTGCCAGCAGCTTGGTTGTGAACACTGGAGCTTTCTTT
TRBJ2-1,TRBV6-2/TRBV6-3,TRBD1,many,CASSITGGYNEQFF,TGTGCCAGCAGTATAACAGGGGGTTACAATGAGCAGTTCTTC
TRBJ2-7,TRBV15,TRBD1,many,CATSRPFELGQGASYEQYF,TGTGCCACCAGCAGACCCTTTGAACTAGGACAGGGGGCCTCCTACGAGCAGTACTTC
TRBJ2-1,TRBV12-3/TRBV12-4,-,-,CASTLTGVGSEQFF,TGTGCCAGCACCCTGACGGGGGTTGGGAGTGAGCAGTTCTTC
TRBJ2-7,TRBV5-1,TRBD2,many,CASSPQGAGLAGDEQYF,TGCGCCAGCAGCCCACAGGGGGCGGGACTAGCGGGAGACGAGCAGTACTTC
TRBJ2-7,TRBV4-3,TRBD2,-,CASSQDYPGLYEQYF,TGCGCCAGCAGCCAAGACTATCCGGGACTATACGAGCAGTACTTC
TRBJ2-5,TRBV24-1,-,many,CATSEGTPLETQYF,TGTGCCACCAGTGAGGGGACACCACTAGAGACCCAGTACTTC
TRBJ1-4,TRBV5-6,-,many,CASSLDEDNEKLFF,TGTGCCAGCAGCTTGGATGAGGATAATGAAAAACTGTTTTTT
TRBJ2-3,TRBV5-1,-,many,CASSLEVGGPTSTDTQYF,TGCGCCAGCAGCTTGGAGGTCGGGGGCCCTACTAGCACAGATACGCAGTATTTT
TRBJ2-1,TRBV2,-,few,CASKLGYNEQFF,TGTGCCAGCAAGCTCGGATACAATGAGCAGTTCTTC
TRBJ2-3,TRBV12-3/TRBV12-4,TRBD2,many,CASRRLAGGEDTQYF,TGTGCCAGCAGGCGTCTAGCGGGAGGTGAGGATACGCAGTATTTT
TRBJ2-7,TRBV7-9,-,-,CASSVTSSSTVSYEQYF,TGTGCCAGCAGCGTCACCTCCTCGTCCACTGTCTCCTACGAGCAGTACTTC
TRBJ1-6,TRBV27,TRBD1,many,CASRKTGGNSPLHF,TGTGCCAGCAGAAAAACAGGGGGGAATTCACCCCTCCACTTT
TRBJ2-7,TRBV10-2,TRBD1,many,CASTTPTGDSAYEQYF,TGCGCCAGCACCACTCCAACAGGGGATTCTGCCTACGAGCAGTACTTC
TRBJ2-2,TRBV7-3,-,many,CASSLSPLSWLEANTGELFF,TGTGCCAGCAGCTTATCCCCCCTGTCCTGGTTGGAGGCGAACACCGGGGAGCTGTTTTTT
TRBJ2-3,TRBV7-9,-,many,CASSDTRSALGADTQYF,TGTGCCAGCAGCGACACCCGTAGCGCCCTTGGGGCAGATACGCAGTATTTT
TRBJ1-2,TRBV29-1,-,many,CSVAQGNYGYTF,TGCAGCGTTGCGCAGGGTAACTATGGCTACACCTTC
TRBJ1-2,TRBV6-5,TRBD1,-,CASRATGGTTYGYTF,TGTGCCAGCAGAGCCACAGGGGGCACTACCTATGGCTACACCTTC
TRBJ2-7,TRBV6-5,-,many,CASSESGGYYEQYF,TGTGCCAGCTCCGAATCTGGGGGGTACTACGAGCAGTACTTC
TRBJ2-7,TRBV14,-,few,CASSQGRGPAYEQYF,TGTGCCAGCAGCCAAGGGAGGGGACCGGCCTACGAGCAGTACTTC
TRBJ2-2,TRBV7-9,-,many,CASSSQRLEGNTGELFF,TGTGCCAGCAGCTCCCAGAGACTAGAAGGGAACACCGGGGAGCTGTTTTTT
TRBJ2-7,TRBV6-2/TRBV6-3,TRBD1,-,CASSSTGATYGQYF,TGTGCCAGCAGTTCCACAGGGGCTACCTACGGGCAGTACTTC
TRBJ2-7,TRBV7-6,TRBD2,-,CASSTAGTSGTEQYF,TGTGCCAGCAGCACCGCCGGGACTAGCGGGACCGAGCAGTACTTC
TRBJ1-4,TRBV7-9,-,few,CASSPDHIATNEKLFF,TGTGCCAGCAGCCCTGATCACATAGCAACTAATGAAAAACTGTTTTTT
TRBJ2-7,TRBV6-6,TRBD1,few,CASSYPLTGGWVGGYEQYF,TGTGCCAGCAGTTATCCCCTGACAGGGGGCTGGGTTGGCGGCTACGAGCAGTACTTC
TRBJ2-7,TRBV7-9,-,many,CASSNSGDEQYF,TGTGCCAGCAGCAATTCCGGGGACGAGCAGTACTTC
TRBJ2-7,TRBV4-2,-,few,CASSQGLSRDFSYEQYF,TGTGCCAGCAGCCAGGGACTCTCCCGGGACTTCTCCTACGAGCAGTACTTC
TRBJ2-7,TRBV29-1,-,many,CSARGAQGSYEQYF,TGCAGCGCCCGGGGCGCGCAGGGTTCCTACGAGCAGTACTTC
TRBJ2-2,TRBV7-9,-,-,CASSLPAEERWTGELFF,TGTGCCAGCAGCTTACCCGCAGAAGAGAGGTGGACCGGGGAGCTGTTTTTT
TRBJ2-7,TRBV6-5,-,many,CASSYQVGFEQYF,TGTGCCAGCAGTTACCAGGTTGGTTTCGAGCAGTACTTC
TRBJ2-3,TRBV27,TRBD1,-,CASSFTGGFSDTQYF,TGTGCCAGCAGTTTTACAGGGGGCTTTTCAGATACGCAGTATTTT
TRBJ1-1,TRBV19,-,-,CASSMSRARHTEAFF,TGTGCCAGTAGTATGTCGAGGGCCCGACACACTGAAGCTTTCTTT
TRBJ1-4,TRBV4-1,TRBD1,many,CASSHLPGQGDEKLFF,TGCGCCAGCAGCCATCTGCCGGGACAGGGCGACGAAAAACTGTTTTTT
TRBJ1-6,TRBV4-3,-,many,CASSQDRQQGIYNSPLHF,TGCGCCAGCAGCCAAGATCGGCAACAGGGAATCTATAATTCACCCCTCCACTTT
TRBJ1-1,TRBV19,-,few,CASSIVPATMNTEAFF,TGTGCCAGTAGTATCGTACCAGCAACTATGAACACTGAAGCTTTCTTT
TRBJ2-1,TRBV12-3/TRBV12-4,TRBD2,many,CASSLTSVGQFF,TGTGCCAGCAGTCTAACTAGCGTTGGGCAGTTCTTC